This entry concerns a single T cell receptor (beta chain). TCRdb itself ran the reads through MiXCR, one entry per CDR3 protein. The sample yields approximately 190,000 distinct CDR3 sequences, approximately 28% seen once. The record originates from a study of T cell repertoires in cytomegalovirus infection. Germline-derived CDR1 and CDR2 are SGHDN and FVKESK. The germline V and J ends were trimmed by 0 bases and 6 bases, with 9 bases remaining between them. The CDR3 extends over 14 amino acids. The chain combines TRBV14 with TRBJ2-1; D not resolved. The sequenced sample consisted of PBMCs. The TCR sequence derives from a human donor in good health (CMV status not recorded). Some clones in this sample may be carry-over from other donors' samples. The CDR3 DNA sequence: TGTGCCAGCAGCCAAGATCTTGGAATCAATGAGCAGTTCTTC. Translating gives CASSQDLGINEQFF. Drawing the rest from reference TRBV14 and TRBJ2-1, the complete variable domain is EAGVTQFPSHSVIEKGQTVTLRCDPISGHDNLYWYRRVMGKEIKFLLHFVKESKQDESGMPNNRFLAERTGGTYSTLKVQPAELEDSGVYFCASSQDLGINEQFFGPGTRLTVL.